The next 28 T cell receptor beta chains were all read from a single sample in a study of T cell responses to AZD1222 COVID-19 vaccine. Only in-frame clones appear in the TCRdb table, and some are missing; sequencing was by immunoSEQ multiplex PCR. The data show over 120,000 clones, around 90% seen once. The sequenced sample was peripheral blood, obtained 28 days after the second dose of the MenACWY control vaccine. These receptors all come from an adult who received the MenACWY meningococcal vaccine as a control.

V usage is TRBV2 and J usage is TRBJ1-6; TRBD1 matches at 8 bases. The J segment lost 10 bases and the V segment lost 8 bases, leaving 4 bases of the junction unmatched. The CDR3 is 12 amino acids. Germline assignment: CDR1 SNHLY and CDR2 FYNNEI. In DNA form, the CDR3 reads TGTGCCAGCGGACAGGGTCAATCACCCCTCCACTTT. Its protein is CASGQGQSPLHF. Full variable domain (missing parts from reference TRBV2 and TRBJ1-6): EPEVTQTPSHQVTQMGQEVILRCVPISNHLYFYWYRQILGQKVEFLVSFYNNEISEKSEIFDDQFSVERPDGSNFTLKIRSTKLEDSAMYFCASGQGQSPLHFGNGTRLTVT.

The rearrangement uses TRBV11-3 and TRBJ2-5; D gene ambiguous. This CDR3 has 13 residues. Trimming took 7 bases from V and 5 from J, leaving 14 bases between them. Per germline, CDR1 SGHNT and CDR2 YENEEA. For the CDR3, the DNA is TGTGCCAGCACCCAACCTGACCTTGAGACCCAGTACTTC. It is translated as CASTQPDLETQYF.

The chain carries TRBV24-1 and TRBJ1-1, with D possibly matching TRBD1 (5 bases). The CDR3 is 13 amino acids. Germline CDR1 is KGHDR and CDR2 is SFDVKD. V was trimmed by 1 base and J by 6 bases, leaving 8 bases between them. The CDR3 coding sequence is TGTGCCACCAGTGATTTATGGGGGGCTGAAGCTTTCTTT. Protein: CATSDLWGAEAFF.

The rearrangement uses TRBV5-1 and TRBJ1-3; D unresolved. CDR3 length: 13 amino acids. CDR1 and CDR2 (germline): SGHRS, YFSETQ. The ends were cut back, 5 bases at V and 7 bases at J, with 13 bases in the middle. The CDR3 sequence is CASRPEVGNTIYF. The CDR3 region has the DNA TGCGCCAGCAGGCCTGAGGTGGGGAACACCATATATTTT. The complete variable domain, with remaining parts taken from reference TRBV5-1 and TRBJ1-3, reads KAGVTQTPRYLIKTRGQQVTLSCSPISGHRSVSWYQQTPGQGLQFLFEYFSETQRNKGNFPGRFSGRQFSNSRSEMNVSTLELGDSALYLCASRPEVGNTIYFGEGSWLTVV.

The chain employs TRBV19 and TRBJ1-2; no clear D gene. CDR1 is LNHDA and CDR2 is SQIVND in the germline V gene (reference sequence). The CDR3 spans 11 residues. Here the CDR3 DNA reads TGTGCTACCCAGGCCTTCTATGGCTACACCTTC. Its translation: CATQAFYGYTF.

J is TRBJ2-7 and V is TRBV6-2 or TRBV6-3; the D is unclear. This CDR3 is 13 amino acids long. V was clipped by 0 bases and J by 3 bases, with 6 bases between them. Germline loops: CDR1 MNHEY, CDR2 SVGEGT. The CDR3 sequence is CASSYSHSYEQYF. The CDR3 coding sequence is TGTGCCAGCAGTTACTCACACAGCTACGAGCAGTACTTC.

CDR3 in DNA: TGTGCCAGCAGTTATACAGGGAACTATGGCTACACCTTC. It is translated as CASSYTGNYGYTF. The chain employs TRBV28 and TRBJ1-2; TRBD1 might be the D (6 bases). V was shortened by 4 bases and J by 2 bases, with 8 bases between the two germline ends. Germline V gene data show CDR1 as MDHEN and CDR2 as SYDVKM. CDR3 length equals 13 residues.

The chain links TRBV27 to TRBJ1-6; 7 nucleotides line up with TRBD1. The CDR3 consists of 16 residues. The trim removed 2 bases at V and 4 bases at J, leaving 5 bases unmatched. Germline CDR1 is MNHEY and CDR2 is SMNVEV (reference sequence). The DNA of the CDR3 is TGTGCCAGCAGTTTACCTCGGACAGGTTATAATTCACCCCTCCACTTT. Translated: CASSLPRTGYNSPLHF.

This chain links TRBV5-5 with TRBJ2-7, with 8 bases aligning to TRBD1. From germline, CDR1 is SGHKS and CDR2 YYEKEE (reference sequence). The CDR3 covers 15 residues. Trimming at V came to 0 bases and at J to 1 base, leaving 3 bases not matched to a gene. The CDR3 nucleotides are TGTGCCAGCAGCTTGGGGACAGGGTGGTCCTACGAGCAGTACTTC. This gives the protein CASSLGTGWSYEQYF.

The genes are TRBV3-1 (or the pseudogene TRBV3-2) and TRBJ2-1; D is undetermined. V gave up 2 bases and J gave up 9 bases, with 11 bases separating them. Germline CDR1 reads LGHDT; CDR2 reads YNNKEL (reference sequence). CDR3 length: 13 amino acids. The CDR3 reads CASSQRGHSEQFF. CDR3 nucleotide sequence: TGTGCCAGCAGCCAAAGAGGCCATAGTGAGCAGTTCTTC.

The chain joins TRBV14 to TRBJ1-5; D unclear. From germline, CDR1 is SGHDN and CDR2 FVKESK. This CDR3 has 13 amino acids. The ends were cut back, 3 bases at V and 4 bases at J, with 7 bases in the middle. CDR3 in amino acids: CASSQWGNQPQHF. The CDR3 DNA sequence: TGTGCCAGCAGCCAGTGGGGAAATCAGCCCCAGCATTTT.

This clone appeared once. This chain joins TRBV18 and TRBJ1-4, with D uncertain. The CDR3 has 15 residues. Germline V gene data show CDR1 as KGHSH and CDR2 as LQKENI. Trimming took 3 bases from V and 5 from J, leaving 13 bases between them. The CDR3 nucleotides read TGTGCCAGCTCACCTCGCCTCGACCCGAATGAAAAACTGTTTTTT. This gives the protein CASSPRLDPNEKLFF.

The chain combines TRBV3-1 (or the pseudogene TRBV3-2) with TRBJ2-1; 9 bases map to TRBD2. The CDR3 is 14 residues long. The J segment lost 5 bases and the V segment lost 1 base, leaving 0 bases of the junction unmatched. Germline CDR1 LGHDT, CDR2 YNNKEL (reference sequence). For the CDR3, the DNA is TGTGCCAGCAGCCAAGCTAGCGGGGACAATGAGCAGTTCTTC. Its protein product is CASSQASGDNEQFF.

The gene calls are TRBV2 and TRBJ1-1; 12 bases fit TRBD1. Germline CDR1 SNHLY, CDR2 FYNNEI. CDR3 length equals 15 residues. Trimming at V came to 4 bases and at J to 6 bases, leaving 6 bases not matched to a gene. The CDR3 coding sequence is TGTGCCAGCAGTGGGGACAGGGGGCGATTAGCTGAAGCTTTCTTT. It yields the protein CASSGDRGRLAEAFF.

The DNA for the CDR3 is TGTGCCAGCTCACCACTAGGACTAGCGGGGGCCTTCACAGATACGCAGTATTTT. Translation: CASSPLGLAGAFTDTQYF. The chain links TRBV18 to TRBJ2-3; TRBD2 aligns across 13 bases. The CDR3 extends over 18 amino acids. J gave up 2 bases and V 1 base, and 6 bases lay outside the gene matches. The V gene's germline CDR1 is KGHSH and CDR2 LQKENI.

DNA for the CDR3: TGTGCCAGCAGCGTAGGAGGTAGCGGGGGGGGCACAGATACGCAGTATTTT. Translating gives CASSVGGSGGGTDTQYF. The V gene is TRBV9, the J gene TRBJ2-3, with 11 bases aligning to TRBD2. Germline V gives CDR1 SGDLS, CDR2 YYNGEE. Trimming took 0 bases from V and 1 from J; bases not matched to a gene: 4. This CDR3 comprises 17 residues.

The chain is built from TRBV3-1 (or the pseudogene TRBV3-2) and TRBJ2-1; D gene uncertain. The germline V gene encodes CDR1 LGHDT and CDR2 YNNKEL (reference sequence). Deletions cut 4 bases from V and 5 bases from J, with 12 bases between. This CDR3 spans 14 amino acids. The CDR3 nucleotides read TGTGCCAGCAGCCCCAGAGGCCCACACAATGAGCAGTTCTTC. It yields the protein CASSPRGPHNEQFF.

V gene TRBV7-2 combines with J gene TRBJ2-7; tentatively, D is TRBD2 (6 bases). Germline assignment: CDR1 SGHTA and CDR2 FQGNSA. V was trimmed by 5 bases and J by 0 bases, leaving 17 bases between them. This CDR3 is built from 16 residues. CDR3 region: CASSALYSGLSYEQYF. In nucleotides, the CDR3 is TGTGCCAGCAGCGCCCTCTACTCGGGACTCTCCTACGAGCAGTACTTC. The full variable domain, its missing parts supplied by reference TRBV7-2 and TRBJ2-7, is GAGVSQSPSNKVTEKGKDVELRCDPISGHTALYWYRQSLGQGLEFLIYFQGNSAPDKSGLPSDRFSAERTGGSVSTLTIQRTQQEDSAVYLCASSALYSGLSYEQYFGPGTRLTVT.

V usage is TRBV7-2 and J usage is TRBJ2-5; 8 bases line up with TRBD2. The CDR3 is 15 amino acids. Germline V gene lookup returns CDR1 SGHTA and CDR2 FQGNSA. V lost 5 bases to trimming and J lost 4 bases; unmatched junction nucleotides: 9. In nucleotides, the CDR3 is TGTGCCAGCAGCGCAGCGGGAGTTGTACCAGAGACCCAGTACTTC. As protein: CASSAAGVVPETQYF.

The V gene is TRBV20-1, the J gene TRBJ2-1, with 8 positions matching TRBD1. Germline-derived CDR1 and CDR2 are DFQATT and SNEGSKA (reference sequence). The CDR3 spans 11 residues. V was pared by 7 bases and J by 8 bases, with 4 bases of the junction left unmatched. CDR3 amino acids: CSVRQGYEQFF. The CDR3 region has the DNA TGCAGTGTCAGACAGGGGTATGAGCAGTTCTTC.

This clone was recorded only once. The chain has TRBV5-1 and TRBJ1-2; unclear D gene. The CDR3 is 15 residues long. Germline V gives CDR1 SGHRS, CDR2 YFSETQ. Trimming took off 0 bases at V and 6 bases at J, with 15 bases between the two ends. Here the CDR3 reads CASSLGRVALDGYTF. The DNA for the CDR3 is TGCGCCAGCAGCTTGGGACGGGTTGCTCTCGATGGCTACACCTTC.

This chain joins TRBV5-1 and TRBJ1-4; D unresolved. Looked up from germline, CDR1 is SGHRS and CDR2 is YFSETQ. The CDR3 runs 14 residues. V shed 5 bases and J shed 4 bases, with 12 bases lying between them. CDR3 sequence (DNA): TGCGCCAGCAGACGAAGTACTATTAATGAAAAACTGTTTTTT. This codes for CASRRSTINEKLFF.

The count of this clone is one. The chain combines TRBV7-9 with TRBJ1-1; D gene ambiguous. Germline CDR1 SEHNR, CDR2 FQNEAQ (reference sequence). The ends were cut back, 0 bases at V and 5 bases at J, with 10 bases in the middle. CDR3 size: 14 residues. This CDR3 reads CASSLARDWTEAFF. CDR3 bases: TGTGCCAGCAGCTTAGCGAGGGATTGGACTGAAGCTTTCTTT. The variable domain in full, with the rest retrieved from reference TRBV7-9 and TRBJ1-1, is DTGVSQNPRHKITKRGQNVTFRCDPISEHNRLYWYRQTLGQGPEFLTYFQNEAQLEKSRLLSDRFSAERPKGSFSTLEIQRTEQGDSAMYLCASSLARDWTEAFFGQGTRLTVV.

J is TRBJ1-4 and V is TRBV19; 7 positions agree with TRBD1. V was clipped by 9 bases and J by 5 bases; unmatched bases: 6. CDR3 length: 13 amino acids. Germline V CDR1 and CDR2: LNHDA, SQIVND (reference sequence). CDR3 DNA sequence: TGTGCCAGCCGGGACAGACCGAATGAAAAACTGTTTTTT. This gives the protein CASRDRPNEKLFF.

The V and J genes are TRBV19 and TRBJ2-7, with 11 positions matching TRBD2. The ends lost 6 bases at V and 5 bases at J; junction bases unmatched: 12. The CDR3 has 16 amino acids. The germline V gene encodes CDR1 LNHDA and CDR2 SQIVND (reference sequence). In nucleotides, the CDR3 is TGTGCCAGTAGATGGGCTAGCGGGGGGAAGCCCCACGAGCAGTACTTC. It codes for CASRWASGGKPHEQYF.

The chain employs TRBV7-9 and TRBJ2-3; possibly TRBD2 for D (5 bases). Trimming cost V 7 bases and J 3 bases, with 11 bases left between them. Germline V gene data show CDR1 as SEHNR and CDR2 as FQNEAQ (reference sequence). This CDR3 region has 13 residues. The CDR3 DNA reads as TGTGCCAGCAACGTTCGGGGAACAGATACGCAGTATTTT. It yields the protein CASNVRGTDTQYF.

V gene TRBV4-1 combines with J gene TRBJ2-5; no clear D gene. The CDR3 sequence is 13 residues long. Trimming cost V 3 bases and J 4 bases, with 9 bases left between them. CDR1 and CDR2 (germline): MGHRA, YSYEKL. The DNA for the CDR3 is TGCGCCAGCAGCCAGACCCGAGGAGAGACCCAGTACTTC. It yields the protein CASSQTRGETQYF.

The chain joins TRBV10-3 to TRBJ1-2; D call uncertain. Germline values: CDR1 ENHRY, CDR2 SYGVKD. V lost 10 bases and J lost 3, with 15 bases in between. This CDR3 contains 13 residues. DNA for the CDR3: TGTGCCACAAGGGAACGGATAGACTATGGCTACACCTTC. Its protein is CATRERIDYGYTF.